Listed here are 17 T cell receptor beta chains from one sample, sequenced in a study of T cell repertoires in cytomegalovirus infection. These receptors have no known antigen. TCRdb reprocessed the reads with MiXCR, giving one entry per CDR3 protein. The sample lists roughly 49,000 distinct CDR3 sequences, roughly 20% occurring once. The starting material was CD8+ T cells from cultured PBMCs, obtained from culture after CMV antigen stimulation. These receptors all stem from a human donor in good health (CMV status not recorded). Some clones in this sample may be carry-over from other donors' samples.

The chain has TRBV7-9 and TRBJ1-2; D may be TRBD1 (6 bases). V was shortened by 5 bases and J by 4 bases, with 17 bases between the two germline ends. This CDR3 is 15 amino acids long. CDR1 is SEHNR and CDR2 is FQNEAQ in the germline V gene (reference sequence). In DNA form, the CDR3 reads TGTGCCAGCAGCAGTAACAGGGACCCTTTCTATGGCTACACCTTC. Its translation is CASSSNRDPFYGYTF.

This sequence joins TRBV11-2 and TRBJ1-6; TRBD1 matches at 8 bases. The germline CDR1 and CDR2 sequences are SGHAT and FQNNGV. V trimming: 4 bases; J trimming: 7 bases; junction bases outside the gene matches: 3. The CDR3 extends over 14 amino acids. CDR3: CASSYGTGNSPLHF. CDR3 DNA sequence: TGTGCCAGCAGCTACGGGACAGGAAATTCACCCCTCCACTTT.

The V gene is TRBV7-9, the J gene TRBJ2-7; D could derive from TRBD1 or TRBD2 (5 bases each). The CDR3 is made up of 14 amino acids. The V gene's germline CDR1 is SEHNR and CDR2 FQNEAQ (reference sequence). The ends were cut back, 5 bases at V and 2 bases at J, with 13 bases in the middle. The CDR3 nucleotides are TGTGCCAGCAGCCCACGGGACCCTCCCTACGAGCAGTACTTC. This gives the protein CASSPRDPPYEQYF.

CDR3 sequence: CASSIRGSYNEQFF. The CDR3 DNA reads TGTGCCAGTAGTATCAGGGGCTCCTACAATGAGCAGTTCTTC. This chain joins TRBV19 and TRBJ2-1, with a possible D match to TRBD1 (6 bases). Germline values: CDR1 LNHDA, CDR2 SQIVND (reference sequence). The CDR3 consists of 14 residues. Trimming took 3 bases from V and 0 from J, leaving 6 bases between them. Based on the CDR3 plus reference TRBV19 and TRBJ2-1, the full variable domain is DGGITQSPKYLFRKEGQNVTLSCEQNLNHDAMYWYRQDPGQGLRLIYYSQIVNDFQKGDIAEGYSVSREKKESFPLTVTSAQKNPTAFYLCASSIRGSYNEQFFGPGTRLTVL.

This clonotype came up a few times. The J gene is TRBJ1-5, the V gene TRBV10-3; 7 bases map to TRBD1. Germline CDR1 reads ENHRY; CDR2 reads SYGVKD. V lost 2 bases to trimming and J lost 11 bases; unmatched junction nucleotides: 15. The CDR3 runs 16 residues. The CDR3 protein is CAISETGTEFLGAQHF. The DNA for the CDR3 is TGTGCCATCAGTGAGACTGGGACAGAGTTTTTGGGGGCCCAGCATTTT.

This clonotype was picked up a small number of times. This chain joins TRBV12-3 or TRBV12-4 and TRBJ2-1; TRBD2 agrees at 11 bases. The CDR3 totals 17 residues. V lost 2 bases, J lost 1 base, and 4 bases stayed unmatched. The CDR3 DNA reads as TGTGCCAGCAGTTTATTAGCGGGAGGGCTATCCTACAATGAGCAGTTCTTC. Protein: CASSLLAGGLSYNEQFF.

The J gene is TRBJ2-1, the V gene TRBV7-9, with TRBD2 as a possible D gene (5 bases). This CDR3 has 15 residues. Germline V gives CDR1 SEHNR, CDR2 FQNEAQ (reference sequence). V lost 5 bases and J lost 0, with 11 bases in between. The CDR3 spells CASSAAVSSYNEQFF. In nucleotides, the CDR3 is TGTGCCAGCAGCGCAGCGGTAAGCTCCTACAATGAGCAGTTCTTC.

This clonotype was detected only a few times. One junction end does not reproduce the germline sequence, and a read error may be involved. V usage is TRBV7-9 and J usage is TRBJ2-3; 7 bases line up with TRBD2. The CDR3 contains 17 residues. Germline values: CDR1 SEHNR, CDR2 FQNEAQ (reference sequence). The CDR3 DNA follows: TGTGCCAGCAGCCAACCGCTCGGGACTAATCCTTCAGATACGAAGTATTTT. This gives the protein CASSQPLGTNPSDTKYF.

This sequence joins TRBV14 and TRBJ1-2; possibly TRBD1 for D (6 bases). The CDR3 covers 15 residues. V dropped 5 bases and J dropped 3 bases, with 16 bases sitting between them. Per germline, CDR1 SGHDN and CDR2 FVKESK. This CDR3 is CASSYRRGGDYGYTF. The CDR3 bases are TGTGCCAGCAGCTACCGGAGGGGGGGCGACTATGGCTACACCTTC.

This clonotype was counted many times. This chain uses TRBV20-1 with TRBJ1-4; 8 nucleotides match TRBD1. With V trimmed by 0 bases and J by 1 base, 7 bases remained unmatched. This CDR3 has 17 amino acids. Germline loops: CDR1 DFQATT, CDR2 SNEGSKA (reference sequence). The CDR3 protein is CSARDLTGGQTNEKLFF. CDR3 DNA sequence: TGCAGTGCTAGAGATCTAACAGGGGGGCAAACTAATGAAAAACTGTTTTTT.

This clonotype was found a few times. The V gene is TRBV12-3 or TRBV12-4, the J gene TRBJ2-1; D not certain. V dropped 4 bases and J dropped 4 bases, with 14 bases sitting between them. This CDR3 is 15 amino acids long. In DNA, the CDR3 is TGTGCCAGCAGTTCCCCCTGGGCATTTTACAATGAGCAGTTCTTC. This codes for CASSSPWAFYNEQFF.

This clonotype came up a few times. The CDR3 DNA sequence: TGTGCCAGCAGGGTGCAAGGAGTCTCAGGGGCCAACGTCCTGACTTTC. Translation gives CASRVQGVSGANVLTF. The rearrangement uses TRBV5-6 and TRBJ2-6; D is uncertain. V was cut by 5 bases and J by 4 bases, with 16 bases left in between. The length of the CDR3 is 16 residues. Germline CDR1 and CDR2: SGHDT and YYEEEE.

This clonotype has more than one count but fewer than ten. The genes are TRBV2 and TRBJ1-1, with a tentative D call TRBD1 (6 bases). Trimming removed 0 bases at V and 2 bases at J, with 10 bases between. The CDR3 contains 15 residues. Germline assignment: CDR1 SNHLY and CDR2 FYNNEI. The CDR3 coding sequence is TGTGCCAGCAGTGAAGCGCGGACAGACAACACTGAAGCTTTCTTT. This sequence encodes CASSEARTDNTEAFF.

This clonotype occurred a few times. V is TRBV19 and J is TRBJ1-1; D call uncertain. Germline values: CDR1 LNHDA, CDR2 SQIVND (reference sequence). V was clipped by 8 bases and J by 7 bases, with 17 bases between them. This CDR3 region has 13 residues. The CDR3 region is CASVDSRVIEAFF. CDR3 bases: TGTGCCAGTGTGGACTCCAGAGTAATTGAAGCTTTCTTT.

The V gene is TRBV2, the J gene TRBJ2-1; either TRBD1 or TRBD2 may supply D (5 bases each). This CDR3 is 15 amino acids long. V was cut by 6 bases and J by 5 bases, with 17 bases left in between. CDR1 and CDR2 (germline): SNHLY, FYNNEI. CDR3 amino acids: CASRLGDPRDNEQFF. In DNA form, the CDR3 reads TGTGCCAGCAGACTTGGGGACCCCAGGGACAATGAGCAGTTCTTC.

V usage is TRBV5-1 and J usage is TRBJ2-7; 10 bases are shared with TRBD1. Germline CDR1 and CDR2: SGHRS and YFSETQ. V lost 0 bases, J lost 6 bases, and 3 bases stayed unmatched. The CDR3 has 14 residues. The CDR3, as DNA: TGCGCCAGCAGCTTGGGGACAGGGGGGCGCGAGCAGTACTTC. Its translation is CASSLGTGGREQYF.

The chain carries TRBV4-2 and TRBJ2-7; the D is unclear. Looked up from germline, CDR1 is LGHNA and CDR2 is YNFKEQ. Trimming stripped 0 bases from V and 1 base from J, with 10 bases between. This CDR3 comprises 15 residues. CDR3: CASSQEGTVSYEQYF. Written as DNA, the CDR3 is TGTGCCAGCAGCCAAGAGGGTACAGTGTCCTACGAGCAGTACTTC.